This TCR beta chain was identified in a study of long-term antiretroviral therapy in people with HIV (dated by TCRdb to between 2021 and 2024). With regard to the full study: The earliest samples were collected approximately a decade before the 2015 WHO recommendation for immediate ART, a period when ART was typically delayed until CD4 counts fell. A retrospective serial study tested whether changes in peripheral blood TRB repertoire composition and diversity were associated with ART initiation and durable HIV suppression. Among the 30 or so participants with HIV, ten to eleven were female. From 25 to 30 adults with confirmed HIV infection, the cohort provided some 200 cryopreserved PBMC samples, gathered serially across a mean of around 6 years (range 1-12). No cross-contamination during QIAcube processing was shown when test extractions of a monoclonal T-cell line were performed alongside approximately 32 polyclonal samples.

The germline V gene sets CDR1 to SGDLS and CDR2 to YYNGEE. Reading from cysteine to phenylalanine, the CDR3 counts 13 amino acids. Only the CDR3 part of the read is kept: 39 bases, read in frame from the first base. Trimming at the junction amounts to 0 bases on V and 4 bases on J, and the germline ends lie 7 bases apart. This clone has just a few counts. The specificity of this receptor is unknown. Base quality data are lacking; no much larger clone is found one base away. To be included, a participant needed at least one PBMC sample from before ART initiation plus at least two post-ART samples. Treatment was received in the United States of America by all participants with HIV. Before DNA extraction, cryopreserved samples of about 0.95-10 million PBMC were thawed and washed. At the time of the earliest PBMC sample, participants with HIV were aged between 23 and 54 years. Each participant contributed PBMC samples from 1-4 timepoints before ART initiation and 2-8 timepoints after ART initiation, with a median of 7 samples. For every participant, serial HIV viral load, CD4+ T-cell count, ART history and demographic data were obtained. A Qiagen kit on a QIAcube was used to extract genomic DNA from unsorted PBMC, with samples processed in batches of 12.

The immunoSEQ hsTCRB v3.0 assay was used at survey level resolution for TRB variable region sequencing. A depth of 40,000-50,000 T-cell genomes per sample was targeted for TRB sequencing. An Illumina MiSeq with a v3 150-cycle kit was used to sequence the pooled TRB libraries. The paper's data handling went like this. Repertoire analysis was run in R within a reproducible Nextflow workflow that covered QC, data transformation and analysis. Custom analyses were implemented in LymphoSeq2, an R package for AIRR-Seq data exploration. Several samples yielding fewer than 5000 total TRB sequences were excluded, leaving 188 analyzed HIV repertoires. Of the 188 retained HIV repertoires, about 60 were collected before and more than 120 after ART initiation. Repertoires were downsampled to 5000 TRB nucleotide sequences, with summary statistics averaged over 100 downsampling iterations. Only TRB sequences with CDR3 regions of at least seven amino acids were retained for analysis. Diversity was measured with a Shannon entropy-derived clonality score and the Gini coefficient. In the repertoire networks, any two of the top 5000 CDR3 amino acid sequences were connected whenever the two sequences differed by an edit distance of one. For TRB CDR3 amino acid sequences, GLIPH2 was used to predict antigen specificity groups and MHC restriction. CDR3 amino acid sequences were matched against VDJdb and McPAS-TCR to flag known CMV, EBV, HIV or tissue antigen associations. Pre-ART, post-ART and control groups were compared with Wilcoxon signed-rank tests and Holm-Bonferroni correction. The table was pulled from immuneACCESS by TCRdb, which kept in-frame rearrangements only. Such tables lose some clones; where checked, under half of the loss comes from unresolved V genes, and the rest has no known cause. V and J calls and clone size are given by that table; D and trimming were obtained from the DNA. The sample yields about 20,000 clones; 75% to 85% were counted once. The ten biggest clones cover roughly 10% of the sample.

Broader findings and caveats from the paper: Inferences about post-ART repertoire changes are limited because no data were available on ART adherence, viral resistance or therapy changes. Samples dated from the mid-2000s to the late 2010s, and the ART regimens used may be less effective than current ones. ART initiation was associated with a significant increase in TRB diversity, but diversity stayed significantly below transplant donor controls even after long-term ART. Unsorted PBMC were profiled instead of sorted CD4+ and CD8+ T cells because pre-ART samples had limited cell numbers. Since PBMC availability was limited, sequencing covered only the TCR beta chain, with no alpha chain pairing. At every time point, the repertoire was dominated by expanded TRB clones first identified before ART initiation, although this dominance fluctuated and, in many PLHIV, declined after ART. Compared with controls, HIV repertoires had narrower CDR3 length ranges, and the network structure pointed to an antigen-experienced repertoire that shifted only slightly toward naive after ART.

The rearrangement combines TRBV9 with TRBJ1-2; TRBD1 is a weak D gene call, 5 bases matching. The sequenced sample was unsorted PBMCs, obtained 0.2 years after starting antiretroviral therapy. This sequence originates from a woman aged 40 to 50 with HIV. The CDR3 has the sequence CASSVAGAYGYTF. The bases are TGTGCCAGCAGCGTAGCCGGGGCCTATGGCTACACCTTC. Reference TRBV9 and TRBJ1-2 proteins supply the regions before and after the CDR3; the full variable domain is: DSGVTQTPKHLITATGQRVTLRCSPRSGDLSVYWYQQSLDQGLQFLIQYYNGEERAKGNILERFSAQQFPDLHSELNLSSLELGDSALYFCASSVAGAYGYTFGSGTRLTVV.